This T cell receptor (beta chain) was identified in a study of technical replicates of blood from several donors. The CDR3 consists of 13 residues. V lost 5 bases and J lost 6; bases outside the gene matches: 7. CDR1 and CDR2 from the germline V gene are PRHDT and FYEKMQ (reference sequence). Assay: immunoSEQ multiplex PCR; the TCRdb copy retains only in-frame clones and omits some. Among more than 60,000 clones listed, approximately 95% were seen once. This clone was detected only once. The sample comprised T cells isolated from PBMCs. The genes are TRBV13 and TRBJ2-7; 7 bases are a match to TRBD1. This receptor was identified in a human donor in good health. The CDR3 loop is CASSPRQGLEQYF. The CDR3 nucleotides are TGTGCCAGCAGCCCGAGACAGGGTCTCGAGCAGTACTTC.